Listed below are T cell receptor beta chains from one sample, sequenced in a study of blood T cell repertoires in COVID-19. Using immunoSEQ multiplex PCR, the repertoire was profiled, and TCRdb retains in-frame clones only, with some absent. This sample has roughly 34,000 clones, with around 91% found just once. Sequencing was carried out using peripheral blood. The source is a man between 60 and 75 years old with active COVID-19. The CDR3 runs from the conserved cysteine through the conserved F or W. D genes are given only for firm matches. The size of a clone is reported for some rows only, either as once, few or many, or as a class for expanded clones.

TRBD2,TRBV5-1,TRBJ2-5,NA,CASSLVAGGQETQYF,TGCGCCAGCAGCTTGGTTGCGGGGGGGCAAGAGACCCAGTACTTC
NA,TRBV2,TRBJ2-5,NA,CASSPGWQETQYF,TGTGCCAGTAGCCCGGGGTGGCAAGAGACCCAGTACTTC
TRBD2,TRBV7-2,TRBJ2-2,once,CASSSWSGGAGTGELFF,TGTGCCAGCAGCTCCTGGAGCGGGGGGGCGGGAACCGGGGAGCTGTTTTTT
NA,TRBV9,TRBJ2-7,NA,CASSVDQGDYEQYF,TGTGCCAGCAGCGTAGATCAGGGCGACTACGAGCAGTACTTC
NA,TRBV7-8,TRBJ2-3,NA,CASSSRGLRTDTQYF,TGTGCCAGCAGCTCCCGGGGACTCCGCACAGATACGCAGTATTTT
TRBD1,TRBV6-4,TRBJ2-1,NA,CASSELPGQGRNEQFF,TGTGCCAGCAGTGAATTACCGGGACAGGGGAGGAATGAGCAGTTCTTC
NA,TRBV5-3,TRBJ2-3,once,CARSLEGASATDTQYF,TGTGCCAGAAGCTTGGAAGGGGCATCTGCCACAGATACGCAGTATTTT
NA,TRBV24-1,TRBJ2-3,NA,CATSDFNEPSTDTQYF,TGTGCCACCAGTGATTTCAACGAGCCAAGCACAGATACGCAGTATTTT
NA,TRBV30,TRBJ1-2,NA,CAWSQGREYGYTF,TGTGCCTGGAGTCAAGGGCGGGAATATGGCTACACCTTC
NA,TRBV7-9,TRBJ2-5,NA,CASSLGRTQETQYF,TGTGCCAGCAGCTTGGGGAGAACTCAAGAGACCCAGTACTTC
NA,TRBV20-1,TRBJ1-4,NA,CSASYNRGEKLFF,TGCAGTGCTAGTTATAACCGGGGGGAAAAACTGTTTTTT
TRBD2,TRBV5-1,TRBJ2-5,once,CASTFGLAGGYQETQYF,TGCGCCAGCACCTTTGGACTAGCGGGGGGTTACCAAGAGACCCAGTACTTC
NA,TRBV5-1,TRBJ1-6,NA,CASSLVVSGSGVAPLHF,TGCGCCAGCAGCTTGGTAGTATCGGGGTCGGGTGTTGCACCCCTCCACTTT
NA,TRBV6-5,TRBJ1-1,NA,CASSYRGSTEAFF,TGTGCCAGCAGTTACCGGGGGAGCACTGAAGCTTTCTTT
TRBD2,TRBV2,TRBJ2-5,NA,CASSSGGAFHETQYF,TGTGCCAGCAGCAGCGGGGGGGCCTTCCATGAGACCCAGTACTTC
NA,TRBV11-3,TRBJ2-5,NA,CASSSGTPYQETQYF,TGTGCCAGCAGCTCTGGGACACCGTACCAAGAGACCCAGTACTTC
TRBD1,TRBV7-9,TRBJ1-5,NA,CASSFQGVDQPQHF,TGTGCCAGCAGCTTCCAGGGGGTTGATCAGCCCCAGCATTTT
TRBD1,TRBV6-2/TRBV6-3,TRBJ2-4,once,CASSNTGGLQNIQYF,TGTGCCAGCAGTAATACAGGGGGCCTTCAGAACATTCAGTACTTC
NA,TRBV9,TRBJ2-7,NA,CASSVALKGEQYF,TGTGCCAGCAGCGTAGCTTTAAAGGGGGAGCAGTACTTC
TRBD1,TRBV6-5,TRBJ2-2,NA,CASISGQGLTGELFF,TGTGCCAGCATCTCGGGACAGGGGCTGACCGGGGAGCTGTTTTTT
NA,TRBV28,TRBJ1-5,NA,CASSLPAGRWQPQHF,TGTGCCAGCAGTTTACCGGCAGGGAGGTGGCAGCCCCAGCATTTT
NA,TRBV6-2/TRBV6-3,TRBJ1-1,NA,CASSSQNTEAFF,TGTGCCAGCAGTTCCCAGAACACTGAAGCTTTCTTT
NA,TRBV6-5,TRBJ2-2,once,CASMDSATGELFF,TGTGCCAGCATGGACTCGGCCACCGGGGAGCTGTTTTTT